This T cell receptor beta chain is from a study of T cells in Graves' hyperthyroidism and ophthalmopathy. Looking at the study overall: At initial diagnosis, before any treatment had begun, peripheral blood was obtained.

Template material for amplifying TCR beta CDR3 regions consisted of RNA transcripts. First-round RT-PCR of the TCR CDR3 relied on the HTBI primer set. TCRdb re-called the multiplex PCR reads with MiXCR, one entry per CDR3 protein. Of under 350,000 distinct CDR3 sequences detected, around 20% appear once; the ten largest clones hold around 48%. Stability of Graves' hyperthyroidism was defined as absent ophthalmopathy progression within 18 months. It was uncontrolled infection, other autoimmune disease, pregnancy or lactation that excluded patients. The TCR sequence derives from a woman aged 45 to 65 with Graves' hyperthyroidism. The sequenced sample was blood.

CDR3 region: CASRLRVGSSRDEQYF. DNA of the CDR3: TGTGCCAGCAGGCTCCGGGTGGGCTCTTCCAGGGACGAGCAGTACTTC. The V and J genes are TRBV28 and TRBJ2-7; tentative D call: TRBD1 (5 bases). V lost 6 bases to trimming and J lost 5 bases, with 23 bases between them. CDR3 length: 16 amino acids. CDR1 and CDR2 (germline): MDHEN, SYDVKM. Full variable domain (remainder filled in from reference TRBV28 and TRBJ2-7): DVKVTQSSRYLVKRTGEKVFLECVQDMDHENMFWYRQDPGLGLRLIYFSYDVKMKEKGDIPEGYSVSREKKERFSLILESASTNQTSMYLCASRLRVGSSRDEQYFGPGTRLTVT.